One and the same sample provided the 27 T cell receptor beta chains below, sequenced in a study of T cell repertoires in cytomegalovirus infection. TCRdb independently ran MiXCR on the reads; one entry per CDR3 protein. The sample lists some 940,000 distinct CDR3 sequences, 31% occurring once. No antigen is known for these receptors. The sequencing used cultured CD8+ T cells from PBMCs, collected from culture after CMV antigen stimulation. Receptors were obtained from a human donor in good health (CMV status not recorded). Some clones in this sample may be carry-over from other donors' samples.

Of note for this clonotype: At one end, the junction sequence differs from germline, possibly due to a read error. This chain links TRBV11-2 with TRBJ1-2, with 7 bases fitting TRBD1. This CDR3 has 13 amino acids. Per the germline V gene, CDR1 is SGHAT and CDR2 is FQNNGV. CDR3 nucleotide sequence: TGTGCCAGTGGACAGGAGCGGAACTATGACTACACCTTC. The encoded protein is CASGQERNYDYTF.

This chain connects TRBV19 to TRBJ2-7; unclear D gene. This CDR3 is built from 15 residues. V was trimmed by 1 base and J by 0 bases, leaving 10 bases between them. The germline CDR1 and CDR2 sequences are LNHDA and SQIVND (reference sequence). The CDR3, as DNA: TGTGCCAGTAGTATAGCGGGCGGCGGCTCCTACGAGCAGTACGTC. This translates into CASSIAGGGSYEQYV.

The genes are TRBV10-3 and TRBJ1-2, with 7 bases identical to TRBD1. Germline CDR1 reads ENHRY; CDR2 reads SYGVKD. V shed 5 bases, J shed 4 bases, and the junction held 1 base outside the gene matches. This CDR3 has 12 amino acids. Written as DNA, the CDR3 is TGTGCCATCAGTCGGGACAGCTATGGCTACACCTTC. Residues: CAISRDSYGYTF.

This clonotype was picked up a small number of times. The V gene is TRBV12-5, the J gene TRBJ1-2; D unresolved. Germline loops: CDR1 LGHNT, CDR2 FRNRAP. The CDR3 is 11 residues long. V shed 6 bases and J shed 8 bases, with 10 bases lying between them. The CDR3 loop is CASGDPYGYTF. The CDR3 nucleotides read TGTGCTAGTGGCGACCCGTACGGCTACACCTTC.

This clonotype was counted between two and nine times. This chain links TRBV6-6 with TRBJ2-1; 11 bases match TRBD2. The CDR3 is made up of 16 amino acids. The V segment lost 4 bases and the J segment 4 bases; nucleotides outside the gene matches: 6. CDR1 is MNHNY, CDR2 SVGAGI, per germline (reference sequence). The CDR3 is CASSSLAGGMYNEQFF. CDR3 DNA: TGTGCCAGCAGTTCTTTAGCGGGGGGGATGTACAATGAGCAGTTCTTC.

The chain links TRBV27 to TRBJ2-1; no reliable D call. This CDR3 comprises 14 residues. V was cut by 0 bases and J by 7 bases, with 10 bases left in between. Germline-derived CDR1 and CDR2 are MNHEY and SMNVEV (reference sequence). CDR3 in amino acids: CASSLSGILNEQFF. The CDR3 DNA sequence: TGTGCCAGCAGTTTATCAGGCATCCTTAATGAGCAGTTCTTC.

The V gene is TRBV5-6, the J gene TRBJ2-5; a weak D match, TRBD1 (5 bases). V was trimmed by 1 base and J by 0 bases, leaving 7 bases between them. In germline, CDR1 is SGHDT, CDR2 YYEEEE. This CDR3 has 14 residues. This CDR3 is CASSLRQNQETQYF. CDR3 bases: TGTGCCAGCAGCTTGCGACAGAACCAAGAGACCCAGTACTTC.

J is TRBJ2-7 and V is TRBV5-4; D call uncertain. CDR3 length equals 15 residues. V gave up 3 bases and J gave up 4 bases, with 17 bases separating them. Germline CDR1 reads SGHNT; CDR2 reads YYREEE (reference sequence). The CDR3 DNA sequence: TGTGCCAGCAGCTCAGATGCTGCCGCATGGTACGAGCAGTACTTC. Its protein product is CASSSDAAAWYEQYF. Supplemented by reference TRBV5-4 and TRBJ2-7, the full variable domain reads ETGVTQSPTHLIKTRGQQVTLRCSSQSGHNTVSWYQQALGQGPQFIFQYYREEENGRGNFPPRFSGLQFPNYSSELNVNALELDDSALYLCASSSDAAAWYEQYFGPGTRLTVT.

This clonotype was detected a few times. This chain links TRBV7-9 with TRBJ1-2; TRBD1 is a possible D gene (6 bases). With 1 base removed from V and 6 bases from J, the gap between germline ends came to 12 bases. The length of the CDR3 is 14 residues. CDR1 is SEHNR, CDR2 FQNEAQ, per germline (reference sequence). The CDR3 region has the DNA TGTGCCAGCAGCTTAGAGGACAGAATGAATGGCTACACCTTC. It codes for CASSLEDRMNGYTF.

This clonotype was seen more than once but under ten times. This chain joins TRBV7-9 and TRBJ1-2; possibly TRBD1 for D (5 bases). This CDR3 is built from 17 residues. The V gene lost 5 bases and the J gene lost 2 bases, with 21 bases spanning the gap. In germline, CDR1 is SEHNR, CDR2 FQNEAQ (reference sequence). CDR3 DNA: TGTGCCAGCAGCGACGACAGCTCTTACCGACGAAACTATGGCTACACCTTC. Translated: CASSDDSSYRRNYGYTF.

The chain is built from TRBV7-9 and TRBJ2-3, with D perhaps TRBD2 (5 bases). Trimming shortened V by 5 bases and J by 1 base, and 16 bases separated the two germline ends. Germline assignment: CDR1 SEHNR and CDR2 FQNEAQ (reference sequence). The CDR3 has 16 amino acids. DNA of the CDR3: TGTGCCAGCAGCCCAGAAGCGGAACTTCGCACAGATACGCAGTATTTT. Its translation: CASSPEAELRTDTQYF.

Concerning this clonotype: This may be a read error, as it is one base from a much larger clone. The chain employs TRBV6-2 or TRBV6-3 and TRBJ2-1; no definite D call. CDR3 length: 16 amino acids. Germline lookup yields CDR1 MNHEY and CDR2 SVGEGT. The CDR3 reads CASNYSTRLDYNEQFF. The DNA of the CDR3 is TGTGCCAGCAATTACTCGACCAGGCTGGACTACAATGAGCAGTTCTTC.

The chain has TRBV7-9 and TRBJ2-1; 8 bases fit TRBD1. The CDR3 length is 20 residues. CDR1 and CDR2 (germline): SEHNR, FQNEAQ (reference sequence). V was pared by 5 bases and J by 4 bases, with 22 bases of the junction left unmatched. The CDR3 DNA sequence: TGTGCCAGCAGCGGCCTGACAGGGGTTCTACAACGTGCCCAATACAATGAGCAGTTCTTC. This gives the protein CASSGLTGVLQRAQYNEQFF. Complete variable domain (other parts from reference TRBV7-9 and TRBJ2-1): DTGVSQNPRHKITKRGQNVTFRCDPISEHNRLYWYRQTLGQGPEFLTYFQNEAQLEKSRLLSDRFSAERPKGSFSTLEIQRTEQGDSAMYLCASSGLTGVLQRAQYNEQFFGPGTRLTVL.

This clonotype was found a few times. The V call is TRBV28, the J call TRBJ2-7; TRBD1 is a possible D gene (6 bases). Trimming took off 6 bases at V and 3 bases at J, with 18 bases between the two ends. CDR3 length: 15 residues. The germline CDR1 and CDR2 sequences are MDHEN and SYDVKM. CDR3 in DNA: TGTGCCAGCAGATCGCGATCGGGACACTACTACGAGCAGTACGTC. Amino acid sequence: CASRSRSGHYYEQYV.

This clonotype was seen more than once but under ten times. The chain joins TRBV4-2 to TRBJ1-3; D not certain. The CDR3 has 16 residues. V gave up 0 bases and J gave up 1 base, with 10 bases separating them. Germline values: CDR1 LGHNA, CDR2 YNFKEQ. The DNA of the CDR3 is TGTGCCAGCAGCCAAGAGCCCAGTCTTTCTGGAAACACCATATATTTT. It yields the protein CASSQEPSLSGNTIYF.

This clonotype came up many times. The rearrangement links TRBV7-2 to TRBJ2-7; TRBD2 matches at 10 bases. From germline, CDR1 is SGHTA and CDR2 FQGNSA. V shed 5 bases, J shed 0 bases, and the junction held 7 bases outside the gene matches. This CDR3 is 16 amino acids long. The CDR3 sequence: CASSDLTSGFSYEQYF. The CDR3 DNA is TGTGCCAGCAGCGACTTGACTAGCGGGTTCTCCTACGAGCAGTACTTC.

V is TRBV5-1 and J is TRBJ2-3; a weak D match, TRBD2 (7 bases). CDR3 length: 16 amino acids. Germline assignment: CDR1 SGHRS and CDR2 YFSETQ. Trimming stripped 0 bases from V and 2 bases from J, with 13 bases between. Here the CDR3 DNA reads TGCGCCAGCAGCTTGGCCCAGCGGGGACACACAGATACGCAGTATTTT. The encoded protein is CASSLAQRGHTDTQYF.

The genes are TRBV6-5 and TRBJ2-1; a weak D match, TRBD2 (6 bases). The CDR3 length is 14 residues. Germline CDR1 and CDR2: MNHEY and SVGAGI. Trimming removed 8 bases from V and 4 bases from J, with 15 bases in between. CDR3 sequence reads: CASAFSGGYNEQFF. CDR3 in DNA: TGTGCCAGCGCCTTCTCCGGGGGTTACAATGAGCAGTTCTTC.

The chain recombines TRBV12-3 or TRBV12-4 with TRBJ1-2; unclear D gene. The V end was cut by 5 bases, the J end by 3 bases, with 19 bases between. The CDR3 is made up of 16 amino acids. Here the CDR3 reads CASSMTGRSYDYGYTF. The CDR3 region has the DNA TGTGCCAGCAGTATGACCGGACGATCGTATGACTATGGCTACACCTTC.

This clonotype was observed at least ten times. The CDR3 DNA reads as TGTGCCAGCAGCTTAGGACGGGGGGGCTACGAGCAGTACTTC. It codes for CASSLGRGGYEQYF. The rearrangement joins TRBV7-8 to TRBJ2-7, with 8 bases identical to TRBD2. V gave up 1 base and J gave up 3 bases; unmatched junction bases: 2. The CDR3 length is 14 residues. Germline assignment: CDR1 SGHVS and CDR2 FQNEAQ.

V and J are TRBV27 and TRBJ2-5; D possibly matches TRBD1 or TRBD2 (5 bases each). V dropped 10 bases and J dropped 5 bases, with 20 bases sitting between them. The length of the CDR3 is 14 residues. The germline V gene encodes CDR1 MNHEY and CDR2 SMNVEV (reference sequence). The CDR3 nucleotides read TGTGCCACGGGAAGGACAATCTTCGGGGAGACCCAGTACTTC. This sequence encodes CATGRTIFGETQYF.

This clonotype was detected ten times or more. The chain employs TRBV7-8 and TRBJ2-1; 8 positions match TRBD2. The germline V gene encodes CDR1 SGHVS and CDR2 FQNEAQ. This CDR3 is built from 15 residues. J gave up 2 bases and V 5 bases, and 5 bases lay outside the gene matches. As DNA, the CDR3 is TGTGCCAGCAGCCCCACGGGGGGGCCCTACAATGAGCAGTTCTTC. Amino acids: CASSPTGGPYNEQFF.

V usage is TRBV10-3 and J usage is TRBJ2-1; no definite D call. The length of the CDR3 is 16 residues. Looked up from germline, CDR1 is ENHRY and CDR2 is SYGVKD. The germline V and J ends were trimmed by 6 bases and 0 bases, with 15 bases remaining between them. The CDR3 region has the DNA TGTGCCATCAGCCATCCGCCAGAGAGCTCCTACAATGAGCAGTTCTTC. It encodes CAISHPPESSYNEQFF.

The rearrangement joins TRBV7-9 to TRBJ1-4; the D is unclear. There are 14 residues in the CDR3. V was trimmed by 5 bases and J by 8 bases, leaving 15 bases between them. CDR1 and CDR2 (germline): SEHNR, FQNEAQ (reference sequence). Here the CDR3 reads CASSTRASSEKLFF. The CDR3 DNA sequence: TGTGCCAGCAGCACGAGGGCCAGTAGCGAAAAACTGTTTTTT.

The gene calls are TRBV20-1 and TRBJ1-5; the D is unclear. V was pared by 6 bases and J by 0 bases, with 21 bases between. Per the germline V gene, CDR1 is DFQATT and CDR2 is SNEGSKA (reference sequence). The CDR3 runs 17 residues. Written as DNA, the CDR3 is TGCAGTGCAACCAAACGGGCCACAAACTCTAGCAATCAGCCCCAGCATTTT. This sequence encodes CSATKRATNSSNQPQHF.

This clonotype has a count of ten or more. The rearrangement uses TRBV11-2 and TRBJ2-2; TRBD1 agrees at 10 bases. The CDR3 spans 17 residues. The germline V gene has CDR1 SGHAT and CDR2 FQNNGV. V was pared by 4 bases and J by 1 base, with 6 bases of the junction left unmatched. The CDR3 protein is CASSWPRDRGNTGELFF. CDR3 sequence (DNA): TGTGCCAGCAGCTGGCCCCGGGACAGGGGGAACACCGGGGAGCTGTTTTTT.

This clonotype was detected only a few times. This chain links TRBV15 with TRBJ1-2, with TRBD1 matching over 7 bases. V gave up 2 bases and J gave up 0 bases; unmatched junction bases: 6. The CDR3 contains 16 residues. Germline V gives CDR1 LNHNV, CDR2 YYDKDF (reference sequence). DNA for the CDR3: TGTGCCACCAGCAGAACCTCGGGACAGTCTAACTATGGCTACACCTTC. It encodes CATSRTSGQSNYGYTF.